The sequence of this T cell receptor beta chain was determined in a study of T cell changes during pregnancy in multiple sclerosis. Looked up from germline, CDR1 is LNHDA and CDR2 is SQIVND (reference sequence). The CDR3 runs to 15 residues. The junction had 7 bases not matched to a gene; V was cut back by 7 bases and J by 4 bases. The protocol was immunoSEQ multiplex PCR, while the TCRdb copy is restricted to in-frame clones and leaves out a portion. Here the sample spans 30,000 to 45,000 clones, about 90% being singletons. Here the sequenced sample was CD4+ T cells from peripheral blood mononuclear cells, taken after pregnancy. This rearrangement joins TRBV19 to TRBJ1-1, with 12 bases aligning to TRBD1. The receptor comes from a female donor with multiple sclerosis, enrolled in a pregnancy study. The DNA of the CDR3 is TGTGCCAGTACCTACGGGACAGGGGGCCTCACTGAAGCTTTCTTT. Translation: CASTYGTGGLTEAFF.